This is a list of T cell receptor beta chains from one sample in a study of blood T cell repertoires in COVID-19. Sequenced by immunoSEQ multiplex PCR; TCRdb stores in-frame clones only, minus some. This repertoire shows hundreds of thousands of clones, approximately 92% found once; its top ten account for around 1%. Material for sequencing was PBMCs or T cells enriched from blood (not recorded which). These receptors were obtained from a young man who had recovered from COVID-19. Each CDR3 is given with its conserved first and last residue. The D gene is left open where the match is weak. Clone size is shown for a subset of rows, as once, few, many or a class of expanded clone.

V,size,D,CDR3
TRBV19,NA,NA,CASSIQGINTEAFF
TRBV9,NA,TRBD1,CASSVPTGENTEAFF
TRBV2,NA,NA,CASSELSREAFF
TRBV6-6,NA,TRBD1,CASSLLKPGQYNSPLHF
TRBV7-3,NA,TRBD2,CASSINPGLAEGREQYF
TRBV5-1,NA,NA,CASSLVQGGETQYF
TRBV28,NA,NA,CASSYPAEAFF
TRBV5-8,NA,NA,CASTGSPNYGYTF
TRBV12-3/TRBV12-4,NA,NA,CASSTGNTGELFF
TRBV5-6,NA,NA,CASSLERTYEQYF
TRBV18,NA,TRBD2,CASSTATGGLGRETQYF
TRBV12-3/TRBV12-4,NA,NA,CASSLNGYEQFF
TRBV6-2/TRBV6-3,NA,NA,CASSYTFRADSNQPQHF
TRBV29-1,NA,TRBD1,CSGGTGAYEQYF
TRBV7-9,NA,TRBD1,CASSRGQGGQPQHF
TRBV27,once,TRBD2,CASRLAGHSYEQYF
TRBV25-1,NA,TRBD1,CASRSTGTAYSPLHF
TRBV19,NA,TRBD1,CASTRTGGEKLFF
TRBV7-9,NA,NA,CASSFTFGRAKNIQYF
TRBV5-1,NA,NA,CASSPEHGTNTEAFF
TRBV6-1,NA,NA,CASSDGGQTINYGYTF
TRBV6-1,NA,NA,CASSEANKQPWAYGYTF
TRBV2,NA,TRBD2,CASSEEGGAKQYF
TRBV18,NA,NA,CASSPLRGDQGPQHF
TRBV27,NA,TRBD1,CASSLTGDNYGYTF
TRBV5-1,NA,NA,CASSLRQSSGNTIYF
TRBV30,NA,NA,CAWSVGGTYEQYF
TRBV20-1,NA,TRBD1,CSAPEGTGQYF
TRBV6-5,NA,NA,CASTSKNTEAFF
TRBV7-9,NA,NA,CASSLVGGNEKLFF
TRBV6-5,NA,NA,CASSYYVGRADSPLHF
TRBV5-1,NA,NA,CASSLTNYGYTF
TRBV11-2,few,NA,CASSKREGGYTF
TRBV12-3/TRBV12-4,NA,NA,CASSRGGYEQYF
TRBV18,NA,NA,CASSPPIYNEQFF
TRBV29-1,NA,TRBD2,CSVVKRERYNEQFF
TRBV18,NA,TRBD1,CASSPVGLRAGRGRGYTF
TRBV27,NA,NA,CATDGEPSYEQYF
TRBV12-5,NA,TRBD1,CASGPDREETQYF